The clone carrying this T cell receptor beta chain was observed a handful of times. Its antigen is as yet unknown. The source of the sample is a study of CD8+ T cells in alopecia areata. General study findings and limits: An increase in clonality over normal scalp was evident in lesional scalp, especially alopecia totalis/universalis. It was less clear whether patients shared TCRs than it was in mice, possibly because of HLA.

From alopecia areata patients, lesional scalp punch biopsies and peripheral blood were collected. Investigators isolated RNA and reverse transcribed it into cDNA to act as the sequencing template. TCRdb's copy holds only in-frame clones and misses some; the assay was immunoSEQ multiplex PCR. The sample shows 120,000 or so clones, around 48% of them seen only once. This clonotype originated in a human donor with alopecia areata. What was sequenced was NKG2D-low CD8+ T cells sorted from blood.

CDR3 loop: CASGLVLVGLQETQYF. In nucleotides, the CDR3 is TGTGCTAGTGGTTTGGTACTGGTGGGCCTTCAAGAGACCCAGTACTTC. The chain joins TRBV12-5 to TRBJ2-5; no clear D. Germline V CDR1 and CDR2: LGHNT, FRNRAP. V lost 0 bases to trimming and J lost 2 bases, with 13 bases between them. The CDR3 consists of 16 residues.